This T cell receptor beta chain was sequenced for a study of blood T cell repertoires in COVID-19. The CDR3 covers 17 residues. V lost 4 bases to trimming and J lost 5 bases; unmatched junction nucleotides: 12. Per the germline V gene, CDR1 is SGHRS and CDR2 is YFSETQ. This table comes from immunoSEQ multiplex PCR, and its TCRdb copy is limited to in-frame clones, with some not included. The sample contains around 280,000 clones, around 89% of which appear only once. Material for sequencing was PBMCs or T cells enriched from blood (not recorded which). The clonotype originates from a woman younger than 30 with acute COVID-19. The rearrangement uses TRBV5-1 and TRBJ1-1; 12 nucleotides agree with TRBD1. For the CDR3, the DNA is TGCGCCAGCAGCCCCCGGTCCGGGACAGGGGGCTGGACTGAAGCTTTCTTT. Translation gives CASSPRSGTGGWTEAFF.